Listed below are T cell receptor beta chains from one sample, sequenced in a study of CD8 T cells in ankylosing spondylitis. TCRdb reanalysed the 5' RACE reads using MiXCR and keeps one entry per CDR3 protein. Seen here are around 140,000 distinct CDR3 sequences, more than 15% observed once, and the top ten hold 30% to 35%. What was sequenced was blood, either unsorted or a sorted T cell fraction (not recorded which). These receptor sequences come from a male donor with ankylosing spondylitis. The CDR3 runs from the conserved cysteine through the conserved F or W. The order of the fields is clone size, D gene, CDR3 length, V gene, J gene, CDR3 DNA, CDR3 protein. The D gene is left open where the match is weak. Only some rows state a clone size, as once, few, many or a class for expanded clones.

NA	NA	12	TRBV12-3/TRBV12-4	TRBJ2-7	TGTGCCAGCAGTCCGACCTCGCGGCAGCAGTACTTC	CASSPTSRQQYF
few	NA	17	TRBV15	TRBJ2-3	TGTGCCACCAGCAGAGATCGGGAACTAGCAGTCACAGATACGCAGTATTTT	CATSRDRELAVTDTQYF
NA	NA	13	TRBV5-1	TRBJ2-7	TGCGCCAGCAGCTTGGAGACAGCCTACGAGCAGTACTTC	CASSLETAYEQYF
NA	NA	13	TRBV11-2	TRBJ2-5	TGTGCCAGCAGCTCAGGGCCCGAAGAGACCCAGTACTTC	CASSSGPEETQYF
few	NA	15	TRBV9	TRBJ1-6	TGTGCCAGCGGCCGGGAGAGCTCCTATAATTCACCCCTCCACTTT	CASGRESSYNSPLHF
NA	TRBD1	17	TRBV27	TRBJ1-1	TGTGCCAGCAGTTTAGCGGGGACAGGGGCTATGAACACTGAAGCTTTCTTT	CASSLAGTGAMNTEAFF
NA	NA	14	TRBV12-3/TRBV12-4	TRBJ1-5	TGTGCCAGCAGCCCCACAGGGACCACTCAGCCCCAGCATTTT	CASSPTGTTQPQHF
NA	NA	13	TRBV4-2	TRBJ2-7	TGTGCCAGCAGCCTGGATAGGCTCTACGAGCAGTACTTC	CASSLDRLYEQYF
few	TRBD1	16	TRBV4-1	TRBJ2-1	TGCGCCAGCAGCCAAAGGGGGACAGGGGGCCCCAATGAGCAGTTCTTC	CASSQRGTGGPNEQFF
few	NA	14	TRBV7-9	TRBJ2-5	TGTGCCAGCACCCGGGGAACTTTACAAGAGACCCAGTACTTC	CASTRGTLQETQYF
NA	NA	16	TRBV6-5	TRBJ2-7	TGTGCCAGCAGTTACTCGAGCCCCCTCTTACACGGGGAGCAGTACTTC	CASSYSSPLLHGEQYF
few	TRBD1	13	TRBV25-1	TRBJ2-7	TGTGCCACCACTTTTGGGACAGACTACGAGCAGTACTTC	CATTFGTDYEQYF
NA	TRBD2	16	TRBV6-1	TRBJ2-7	TGTGCCAGCAGTGAAGCGCCTAGCGGGAGAGGATACGAGCAGTACTTC	CASSEAPSGRGYEQYF
NA	TRBD1	17	TRBV12-5	TRBJ2-2	TGTGCTAGTGGTTTGGACCCGGGACAGGGTGACACCGGGGAGCTGTTTTTT	CASGLDPGQGDTGELFF
NA	TRBD1	17	TRBV7-9	TRBJ2-3	TGTGCCAGCAGCGTTCCCTCCGGGACAGCGAGCACAGATACGCAGTATTTT	CASSVPSGTASTDTQYF
few	TRBD1	17	TRBV9	TRBJ2-1	TGTGCCAGCAGCGCGTCGGATCGGGACAGGGACCCCAATGAGCAGTTCTTC	CASSASDRDRDPNEQFF
few	NA	15	TRBV7-9	TRBJ2-1	TGTGCCAGCAGCCCCCGGGGAGGAGGTACAAATGAGCAGTTCTTC	CASSPRGGGTNEQFF
NA	NA	16	TRBV20-1	TRBJ1-5	TGCAGTGCTTTGGAGAAGGGGAAGTCTAGCAATCAGCCCCAGCATTTT	CSALEKGKSSNQPQHF
many	NA	15	TRBV29-1	TRBJ2-5	TGCAGCGTTGAAGGTCTCCGGGAAAGGCAAGAGACCCAGTACTTC	CSVEGLRERQETQYF
NA	TRBD1	15	TRBV7-9	TRBJ2-1	TGTGCCAGCAGCTCGACAGGGGGCAACTACAATGAGCAGTTCTTC	CASSSTGGNYNEQFF